The 17 T cell receptor beta chains below were found in one sample sequenced in a study of blood T cells in healthy people across ages. A second PCR, run for about 7 to 12 cycles, used a sample-barcoded 5' primer plus a J-beta primer mix. Using its own MiXCR run on the 5' RACE reads, TCRdb lists one record per CDR3 protein. The data hold some 800,000 distinct CDR3 sequences, with roughly 25% observed a single time. This sample was shared with a second study, whose subject was T cells of mothers and their children.

Source material: blood. The receptor source for this set is a boy younger than 18 in good health.

V is TRBV7-3 and J is TRBJ2-5; D is perhaps TRBD2 (6 bases). The CDR3 runs to 14 residues. V lost 2 bases and J 7 bases, leaving 14 bases between the germline ends. Looked up from germline, CDR1 is SGHTA and CDR2 is FQGTGA. Here the CDR3 DNA reads TGTGCCAGCAGCTTAGGGCAGCTCGGGGGGACCCAGTACTTC. Amino acids: CASSLGQLGGTQYF.

This clonotype has only a few counts. The chain is built from TRBV4-1 and TRBJ1-2; no reliable D call. The germline CDR1 and CDR2 sequences are MGHRA and YSYEKL. V dropped 1 base and J dropped 0 bases, with 3 bases sitting between them. CDR3 length: 13 amino acids. CDR3 sequence reads: CASSQAANYGYTF. CDR3 in DNA: TGCGCCAGCAGCCAAGCAGCTAACTATGGCTACACCTTC.

The chain couples TRBV18 to TRBJ2-3; D gene ambiguous. V was shortened by 0 bases and J by 6 bases, with 10 bases between the two germline ends. The germline CDR1 and CDR2 sequences are KGHSH and LQKENI. This CDR3 has 14 residues. The CDR3 spells CASSPPSPRDTQYF. CDR3 nucleotides: TGTGCCAGCTCACCACCGAGCCCGCGTGATACGCAGTATTTT.

This chain links TRBV12-3 or TRBV12-4 with TRBJ1-2, with D uncertain. Trimming removed 7 bases at V and 4 bases at J, with 13 bases between. The CDR3 runs to 13 residues. The CDR3 region is CASTPVTSYGYTF. CDR3 bases: TGTGCCAGCACCCCGGTTACGAGCTATGGCTACACCTTC.

The chain has TRBV20-1 and TRBJ1-2; D remains unclear. This CDR3 is built from 13 residues. Germline values: CDR1 DFQATT, CDR2 SNEGSKA (reference sequence). The V end lost 0 bases, the J end lost 6 bases, and 11 bases lay between the germline ends. This chain's CDR3 is CSAREGASHGYTF. The CDR3 DNA follows: TGCAGTGCTAGAGAGGGCGCTAGTCATGGCTACACCTTC.

The rearrangement links TRBV4-3 to TRBJ1-2; TRBD1 might be the D (5 bases). V shed 0 bases and J shed 8 bases, with 19 bases lying between them. Per germline, CDR1 LGHNA and CDR2 YSLEER. This CDR3 contains 16 residues. The CDR3 nucleotides read TGCGCCAGCAGCCAAGATGTGGAAACAGGCCCGGGGGGCTACACCTTC. Residues: CASSQDVETGPGGYTF.

This clonotype was counted between two and nine times. This chain uses TRBV5-5 with TRBJ2-1; D might be TRBD1 or TRBD2, each matching 5 bases. V was pared by 2 bases and J by 2 bases, with 14 bases between. CDR1 is SGHKS and CDR2 is YYEKEE in the germline V gene (reference sequence). This CDR3 contains 16 residues. CDR3 bases: TGTGCCAGCAGCTTAGGGCAGGGAGTGGCCTACAATGAGCAGTTCTTC. Its translation is CASSLGQGVAYNEQFF.

The sample holds a few counts of this clonotype. The V call is TRBV4-3, the J call TRBJ2-1, with 7 bases that match TRBD2. With V trimmed by 4 bases and J by 3 bases, 3 bases remained unmatched. This CDR3 region has 14 residues. Germline lookup yields CDR1 LGHNA and CDR2 YSLEER. The CDR3, as DNA: TGCGCCAGCAGCCTGAGCGGGGACTACAATGAGCAGTTCTTC. This sequence encodes CASSLSGDYNEQFF.

The J gene is TRBJ2-2, the V gene TRBV7-9; D is possibly TRBD2 (6 bases). The germline CDR1 and CDR2 sequences are SEHNR and FQNEAQ (reference sequence). Trimming took 2 bases from V and 0 from J, leaving 16 bases between them. This CDR3 region has 18 residues. The CDR3 DNA is TGTGCCAGCAGCTTACCCCTTCAGGGAGGAGCGAACACCGGGGAGCTGTTTTTT. Amino acids: CASSLPLQGGANTGELFF. The complete variable domain, with remaining parts taken from reference TRBV7-9 and TRBJ2-2, reads DTGVSQNPRHKITKRGQNVTFRCDPISEHNRLYWYRQTLGQGPEFLTYFQNEAQLEKSRLLSDRFSAERPKGSFSTLEIQRTEQGDSAMYLCASSLPLQGGANTGELFFGEGSRLTVL.

The gene calls are TRBV18 and TRBJ2-5; a weak D match, TRBD2 (7 bases). TRBJ2-1 matches the DNA end more closely, so the J call is doubtful. The CDR3 spans 14 residues. Germline CDR1 and CDR2: KGHSH and LQKENI. CDR3 amino acids: CASSPPRGGLEQFF. The CDR3 DNA follows: TGTGCCAGCTCACCACCGCGCGGGGGCCTAGAGCAGTTCTTC.

This clonotype came up a few times. This chain joins TRBV20-1 and TRBJ2-7; 10 positions match TRBD2. The CDR3 extends over 17 amino acids. The V gene's germline CDR1 is DFQATT and CDR2 SNEGSKA (reference sequence). Trimming at V came to 3 bases and at J to 2 bases, leaving 13 bases not matched to a gene. In DNA form, the CDR3 reads TGCAGTGCTAGTACGGCGGCGGGGCTAGCGGGGGCCTACGAGCAGTACTTC. Protein sequence: CSASTAAGLAGAYEQYF.

This clonotype has only a few counts. A read error may account for a junction end that differs from germline. The chain has TRBV5-1 and TRBJ2-5; 7 bases are shared with TRBD1. The CDR3 consists of 14 residues. Germline V gene lookup returns CDR1 SGHRS and CDR2 YFSETQ. CDR3 amino acids: CASSPGTAQETQCF. The CDR3 region has the DNA TGCGCCAGCAGCCCCGGGACAGCACAAGAGACCCAGTGCTTC.

The count of this clonotype is one. The chain carries TRBV6-2 or TRBV6-3 and TRBJ1-2; D ambiguous. The CDR3 covers 13 residues. Between the trimmed V and J ends, which lost 5 bases and 5 bases, there was a span of 12 bases. Looked up from germline, CDR1 is MNHEY and CDR2 is SVGEGT. In DNA, the CDR3 is TGTGCCAGCAGTATAGAACGGGAATATGGCTACACCTTC. It specifies CASSIEREYGYTF.

Comments on this clonotype: The junction differs from germline at one of its ends, possibly a read error. The CDR3 sequence: CVSVYGTNTEAFF. The DNA of the CDR3 is TGTGTCAGCGTCTATGGGACGAACACTGAAGCTTTCTTT. The chain carries TRBV6-6 and TRBJ1-1, with D possibly matching TRBD1 (5 bases). CDR3 length: 13 amino acids. CDR1 is MNHNY, CDR2 SVGAGI, per germline (reference sequence).

This clonotype has a handful of counts. The V call is TRBV11-2, the J call TRBJ2-1, with D perhaps matching TRBD2 (7 bases). The germline V gene encodes CDR1 SGHAT and CDR2 FQNNGV. Trimming left V 4 bases short and J 4 bases short, with 17 bases between. CDR3 length equals 16 residues. For the CDR3, the DNA is TGTGCCAGCAGCTACTCGGTGGGAGGGGGTTACAATGAGCAGTTCTTC. Translating gives CASSYSVGGGYNEQFF.

The table lists this clonotype with a few counts. V usage is TRBV6-1 and J usage is TRBJ2-6, with D maybe TRBD1 (6 bases). The CDR3 loop spans 16 amino acids. Trimming cost V 8 bases and J 0 bases, with 14 bases left between them. Germline V gene data show CDR1 as MNHNS and CDR2 as SASEGT. This CDR3 reads CASAKDSISGANVLTF. DNA of the CDR3: TGTGCCAGCGCGAAGGACAGTATCTCTGGGGCCAACGTCCTGACTTTC.

This clonotype came up many times. The rearrangement joins TRBV2 to TRBJ1-3; D gene unclear. Per the germline V gene, CDR1 is SNHLY and CDR2 is FYNNEI. V dropped 6 bases and J dropped 4 bases, with 1 base sitting between them. There are 10 residues in the CDR3. CDR3 loop: CASRGNTIYF. The CDR3 bases are TGTGCCAGCAGGGGAAACACCATATATTTT.